This is a list of T cell receptor beta chains from one sample in a study of OX40 agonist ivuxolimab in advanced cancers. The table came from immunoSEQ multiplex PCR; TCRdb's copy has only in-frame clones and leaves some out. Seen here are some 21,000 clones, about 75% observed once, and the top ten hold around 20%. This material consisted of CD4+ or CD8+ T cells sorted from blood, taken in a trial of the OX40 agonist ivuxolimab. These receptors were taken from an adult with an advanced solid tumor such as melanoma, head and neck, liver or kidney cancer. Each CDR3 is given with its conserved first and last residue. The order of the fields is D gene, clone size, V gene, J gene, CDR3 protein, CDR3 DNA. D genes are given only for firm matches. Size is stated for part of the rows, as once, few or many counts, or as a class when the clone is expanded.

D gene: TRBD2
clone size: .
V gene: TRBV9
J gene: TRBJ2-1
CDR3 protein: CASSVVTQREGRYNEQFF
CDR3 DNA: TGTGCCAGCAGCGTAGTGACCCAGCGGGAGGGCCGGTACAATGAGCAGTTCTTC

D gene: .
clone size: .
V gene: TRBV7-9
J gene: TRBJ2-3
CDR3 protein: CASSLVNQGDTDTQYF
CDR3 DNA: TGTGCCAGCAGCTTAGTTAACCAGGGAGACACAGATACGCAGTATTTT

D gene: .
clone size: .
V gene: TRBV4-3
J gene: TRBJ1-1
CDR3 protein: CASSPAGATEAFF
CDR3 DNA: TGCGCCAGCAGCCCGGCGGGGGCGACTGAAGCTTTCTTT

D gene: .
clone size: .
V gene: TRBV2
J gene: TRBJ2-7
CDR3 protein: CASSERLYEQYF
CDR3 DNA: TGTGCCAGCAGTGAAAGGTTGTACGAGCAGTACTTC

D gene: .
clone size: few
V gene: TRBV28
J gene: TRBJ2-7
CDR3 protein: CASSLGPEQYF
CDR3 DNA: TGTGCCAGCAGTTTGGGGCCGGAGCAGTACTTC

D gene: .
clone size: .
V gene: TRBV13
J gene: TRBJ2-1
CDR3 protein: CASSFGQFYNEQFF
CDR3 DNA: TGTGCCAGCAGTTTCGGACAGTTCTACAATGAGCAGTTCTTC

D gene: .
clone size: .
V gene: TRBV5-1
J gene: TRBJ2-1
CDR3 protein: CASSPLGTANNEQFF
CDR3 DNA: TGCGCCAGCAGCCCCTTGGGGACGGCTAACAATGAGCAGTTCTTC

D gene: .
clone size: .
V gene: TRBV19
J gene: TRBJ2-7
CDR3 protein: CASSSSPGVEQYF
CDR3 DNA: TGTGCCAGTAGTTCGTCTCCGGGCGTCGAGCAGTACTTC

D gene: TRBD2
clone size: medium-sized
V gene: TRBV7-9
J gene: TRBJ2-3
CDR3 protein: CASSKGTSGSLDTQYF
CDR3 DNA: TGTGCCAGCAGCAAAGGGACTAGCGGGAGTTTGGATACGCAGTATTTT

D gene: .
clone size: .
V gene: TRBV4-1
J gene: TRBJ2-5
CDR3 protein: CASSQEETQYF
CDR3 DNA: TGCGCCAGCAGCCAAGAGGAGACCCAGTACTTC

D gene: .
clone size: .
V gene: TRBV7-9
J gene: TRBJ2-1
CDR3 protein: CASSLGPGARSPVSNEQFF
CDR3 DNA: TGTGCCAGCAGCTTAGGCCCGGGGGCAAGATCCCCAGTCTCCAATGAGCAGTTCTTC

D gene: TRBD2
clone size: medium-sized
V gene: TRBV6-5
J gene: TRBJ2-1
CDR3 protein: CASRTSGYNEQFF
CDR3 DNA: TGTGCCTCCCGGACTAGCGGTTACAATGAGCAGTTCTTC

D gene: .
clone size: .
V gene: TRBV21-1
J gene: TRBJ2-7
CDR3 protein: CASSKVAPLGLYEQYF
CDR3 DNA: TGTGCCAGCAGCAAAGTGGCCCCCCTGGGCCTCTACGAGCAGTACTTC

D gene: .
clone size: .
V gene: TRBV28
J gene: TRBJ1-1
CDR3 protein: CASSFMGLTEAFF
CDR3 DNA: TGTGCCAGCAGTTTCATGGGGCTTACTGAAGCTTTCTTT

D gene: .
clone size: few
V gene: TRBV30
J gene: TRBJ1-1
CDR3 protein: CAWRDRNTEAFF
CDR3 DNA: TGTGCCTGGAGAGACAGGAACACTGAAGCTTTCTTT

D gene: TRBD2
clone size: .
V gene: TRBV5-6
J gene: TRBJ2-1
CDR3 protein: CASSADDSGGPSYNEQFF
CDR3 DNA: TGTGCCAGCAGTGCTGATGATAGCGGGGGCCCCTCCTACAATGAGCAGTTCTTC

D gene: .
clone size: .
V gene: TRBV4-1
J gene: TRBJ2-7
CDR3 protein: CASSQDQGTPYEQYF
CDR3 DNA: TGCGCCAGCAGCCAAGATCAGGGGACCCCCTACGAGCAGTACTTC

D gene: .
clone size: few
V gene: TRBV27
J gene: TRBJ2-7
CDR3 protein: CASSRGSSYEQYF
CDR3 DNA: TGTGCCAGCAGTCGGGGAAGCTCCTACGAGCAGTACTTC

D gene: .
clone size: .
V gene: TRBV30
J gene: TRBJ1-1
CDR3 protein: CAWSQGNTEAFF
CDR3 DNA: TGTGCCTGGAGCCAGGGGAACACTGAAGCTTTCTTT

D gene: .
clone size: .
V gene: TRBV4-2
J gene: TRBJ1-1
CDR3 protein: CASSLSPTRGFEAFF
CDR3 DNA: TGTGCCAGCAGCCTATCTCCAACGAGGGGGTTTGAAGCTTTCTTT

D gene: .
clone size: .
V gene: TRBV10-1
J gene: TRBJ2-1
CDR3 protein: CASSERQDNEQFF
CDR3 DNA: TGCGCCAGCAGTGAGAGACAGGACAATGAGCAGTTCTTC

D gene: TRBD1
clone size: .
V gene: TRBV28
J gene: TRBJ2-7
CDR3 protein: CASNRSDRVGYSEQYF
CDR3 DNA: TGTGCCAGCAACCGGTCGGACAGGGTTGGTTATAGCGAGCAGTACTTC

D gene: .
clone size: .
V gene: TRBV7-2
J gene: TRBJ1-2
CDR3 protein: CASSSSSDGYYGYTF
CDR3 DNA: TGTGCCAGCAGCTCATCATCGGACGGATACTATGGCTACACCTTC

D gene: .
clone size: once
V gene: TRBV4-1
J gene: TRBJ2-3
CDR3 protein: CASSQGGSDTQYF
CDR3 DNA: TGCGCCAGCAGCCAAGGGGGCTCGGATACGCAGTATTTT

D gene: .
clone size: .
V gene: TRBV2
J gene: TRBJ1-2
CDR3 protein: CASTGFPNYGYTF
CDR3 DNA: TGTGCCAGCACGGGATTCCCTAACTATGGCTACACCTTC

D gene: .
clone size: once
V gene: TRBV29-1
J gene: TRBJ2-3
CDR3 protein: CSVDGGGGTDTQYF
CDR3 DNA: TGCAGCGTTGATGGAGGGGGCGGAACAGATACGCAGTATTTT

D gene: TRBD1
clone size: .
V gene: TRBV4-1
J gene: TRBJ1-6
CDR3 protein: CASSQDRDRKLHF
CDR3 DNA: TGCGCCAGCAGCCAAGATCGGGACAGGAAACTCCACTTT

D gene: .
clone size: few
V gene: TRBV2
J gene: TRBJ2-7
CDR3 protein: CASSEAGRPLGQYF
CDR3 DNA: TGTGCCAGCAGTGAAGCGGGCAGGCCTCTTGGGCAGTACTTC

D gene: TRBD1
clone size: once
V gene: TRBV14
J gene: TRBJ1-2
CDR3 protein: CASSQDVTGGGYGYTF
CDR3 DNA: TGTGCCAGCAGCCAAGATGTCACAGGGGGCGGCTATGGCTACACCTTC

D gene: .
clone size: .
V gene: TRBV4-3
J gene: TRBJ1-2
CDR3 protein: CASSQDGGSGYTF
CDR3 DNA: TGCGCCAGCAGCCAAGACGGCGGATCTGGCTACACCTTC

D gene: TRBD1
clone size: .
V gene: TRBV6-6
J gene: TRBJ2-7
CDR3 protein: CASSPQTGARRYF
CDR3 DNA: TGTGCCAGCAGTCCTCAGACAGGGGCCCGGCGGTACTTC

D gene: .
clone size: once
V gene: TRBV4-1
J gene: TRBJ2-7
CDR3 protein: CASSQESGRSYEQYF
CDR3 DNA: TGCGCCAGCAGCCAAGAATCTGGCCGATCCTACGAGCAGTACTTC

D gene: .
clone size: .
V gene: TRBV5-5
J gene: TRBJ1-2
CDR3 protein: CASSLATSGGYTF
CDR3 DNA: TGTGCCAGCAGCTTGGCCACGAGTGGCGGCTACACCTTC

D gene: .
clone size: once
V gene: TRBV4-3
J gene: TRBJ2-1
CDR3 protein: CASSQGSYNEQFF
CDR3 DNA: TGCGCCAGCAGCCAAGGGTCCTACAATGAGCAGTTCTTC

D gene: TRBD1
clone size: .
V gene: TRBV25-1
J gene: TRBJ2-7
CDR3 protein: CASSEDDRENEQYF
CDR3 DNA: TGTGCCAGCAGTGAAGATGACAGGGAGAACGAGCAGTACTTC

D gene: TRBD2
clone size: few
V gene: TRBV9
J gene: TRBJ2-7
CDR3 protein: CASSVGDRAGVYEQYF
CDR3 DNA: TGTGCCAGCAGCGTAGGAGACCGAGCGGGAGTCTACGAGCAGTACTTC

D gene: TRBD1
clone size: .
V gene: TRBV19
J gene: TRBJ1-6
CDR3 protein: CATGTGVSPLHF
CDR3 DNA: TGTGCCACAGGGACAGGGGTTTCACCCCTCCACTTT

D gene: .
clone size: .
V gene: TRBV11-3
J gene: TRBJ1-1
CDR3 protein: CASSLRRGSDTEAFF
CDR3 DNA: TGTGCCAGCAGCTTAAGAAGGGGTTCGGACACTGAAGCTTTCTTT

D gene: TRBD1
clone size: .
V gene: TRBV7-9
J gene: TRBJ2-2
CDR3 protein: CASSPGQGFSNTGELFF
CDR3 DNA: TGTGCCAGCAGTCCGGGACAGGGGTTTTCGAACACCGGGGAGCTGTTTTTT

D gene: TRBD2
clone size: .
V gene: TRBV7-2
J gene: TRBJ2-2
CDR3 protein: CASSLSAGGQDTGELFF
CDR3 DNA: TGTGCCAGCAGCTTATCAGCGGGAGGGCAAGACACCGGGGAGCTGTTTTTT

D gene: .
clone size: medium-sized
V gene: TRBV4-1
J gene: TRBJ1-2
CDR3 protein: CASSQGASSYTF
CDR3 DNA: TGCGCCAGCAGCCAAGGGGCGTCAAGCTACACCTTC

D gene: .
clone size: .
V gene: TRBV4-3
J gene: TRBJ2-7
CDR3 protein: CASSQVSGGSSYEQYF
CDR3 DNA: TGCGCCAGCAGCCAAGTATCCGGGGGAAGCTCCTACGAGCAGTACTTC

D gene: .
clone size: large
V gene: TRBV29-1
J gene: TRBJ2-6
CDR3 protein: CSVEWSDSSGANVLTF
CDR3 DNA: TGCAGCGTTGAATGGAGTGACAGCTCTGGGGCCAACGTCCTGACTTTC

D gene: TRBD2
clone size: .
V gene: TRBV28
J gene: TRBJ2-5
CDR3 protein: CASSRSLAGVETQYF
CDR3 DNA: TGTGCCAGCAGCCGGTCGCTAGCGGGGGTAGAGACCCAGTACTTC

D gene: .
clone size: .
V gene: TRBV9
J gene: TRBJ2-7
CDR3 protein: CASSASDTGTFTYEQYF
CDR3 DNA: TGTGCCAGCAGCGCGTCTGATACAGGGACCTTTACCTACGAGCAGTACTTC